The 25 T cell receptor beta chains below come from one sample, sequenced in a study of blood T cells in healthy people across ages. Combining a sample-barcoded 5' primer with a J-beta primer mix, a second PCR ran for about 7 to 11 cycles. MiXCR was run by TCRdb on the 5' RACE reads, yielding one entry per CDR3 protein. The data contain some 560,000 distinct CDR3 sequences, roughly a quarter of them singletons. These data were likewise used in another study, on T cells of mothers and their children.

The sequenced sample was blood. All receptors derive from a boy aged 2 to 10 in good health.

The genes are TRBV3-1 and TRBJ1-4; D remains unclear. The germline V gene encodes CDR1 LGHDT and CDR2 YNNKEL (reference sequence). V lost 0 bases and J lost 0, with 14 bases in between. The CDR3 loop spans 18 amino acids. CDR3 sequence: CASSQDLGGVATNEKLFF. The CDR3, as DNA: TGTGCCAGCAGCCAAGATCTTGGCGGGGTTGCAACTAATGAAAAACTGTTTTTT.

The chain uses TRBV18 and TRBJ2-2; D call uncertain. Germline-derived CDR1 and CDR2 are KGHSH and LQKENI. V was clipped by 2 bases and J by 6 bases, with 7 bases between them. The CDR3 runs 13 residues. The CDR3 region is CASSPRVAGELFF. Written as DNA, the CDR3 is TGTGCCAGCTCACCAAGAGTAGCCGGGGAGCTGTTTTTT.

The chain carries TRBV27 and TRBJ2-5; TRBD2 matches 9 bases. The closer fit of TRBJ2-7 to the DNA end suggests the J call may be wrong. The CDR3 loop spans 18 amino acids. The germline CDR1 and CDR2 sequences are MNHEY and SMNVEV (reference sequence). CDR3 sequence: CASSSAPTLAGEDYEQYF. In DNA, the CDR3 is TGTGCCAGCAGTTCCGCCCCGACCTTAGCGGGAGAGGATTACGAGCAGTACTTC.

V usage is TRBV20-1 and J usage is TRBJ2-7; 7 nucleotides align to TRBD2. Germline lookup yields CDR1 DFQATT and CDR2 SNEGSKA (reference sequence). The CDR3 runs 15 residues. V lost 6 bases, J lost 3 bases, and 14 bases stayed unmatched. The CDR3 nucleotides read TGCAGTGCCACCCCCCCGGCTAGCGGAGGCTACGAGCAGTACTTC. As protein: CSATPPASGGYEQYF.

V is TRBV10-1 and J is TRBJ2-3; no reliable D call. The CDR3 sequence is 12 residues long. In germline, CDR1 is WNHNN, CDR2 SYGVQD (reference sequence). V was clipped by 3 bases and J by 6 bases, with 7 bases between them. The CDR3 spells CASSDRWDTQYF. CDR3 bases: TGCGCCAGCAGTGACAGGTGGGATACGCAGTATTTT.

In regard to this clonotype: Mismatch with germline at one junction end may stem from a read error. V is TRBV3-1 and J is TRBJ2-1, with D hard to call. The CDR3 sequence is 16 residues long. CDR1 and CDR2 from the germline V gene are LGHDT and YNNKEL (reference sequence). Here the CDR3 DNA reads TGTGCCAGCAGCCATTCGAACTTGAGCTCCCACAATGAGCAGTTCTTC. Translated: CASSHSNLSSHNEQFF.

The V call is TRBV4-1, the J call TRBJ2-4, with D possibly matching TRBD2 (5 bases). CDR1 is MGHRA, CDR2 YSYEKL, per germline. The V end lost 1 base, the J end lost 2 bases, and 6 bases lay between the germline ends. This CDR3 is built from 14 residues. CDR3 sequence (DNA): TGCGCCAGCAGCCAAGCGGGGACCAAAAACATTCAGTACTTC. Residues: CASSQAGTKNIQYF.

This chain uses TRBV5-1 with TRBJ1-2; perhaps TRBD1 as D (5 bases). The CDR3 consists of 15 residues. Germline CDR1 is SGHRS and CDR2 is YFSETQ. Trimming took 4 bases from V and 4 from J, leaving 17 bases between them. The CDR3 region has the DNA TGCGCCAGCAGCCGGGGACTCGGATACCCCTATGGCTACACCTTC. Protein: CASSRGLGYPYGYTF.

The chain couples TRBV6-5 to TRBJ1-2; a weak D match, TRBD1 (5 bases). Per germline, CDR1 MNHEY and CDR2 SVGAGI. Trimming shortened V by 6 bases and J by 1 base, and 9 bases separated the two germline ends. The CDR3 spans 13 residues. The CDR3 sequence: CASSPGFNYGYTF. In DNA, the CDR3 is TGTGCCAGCAGCCCAGGGTTTAACTATGGCTACACCTTC.

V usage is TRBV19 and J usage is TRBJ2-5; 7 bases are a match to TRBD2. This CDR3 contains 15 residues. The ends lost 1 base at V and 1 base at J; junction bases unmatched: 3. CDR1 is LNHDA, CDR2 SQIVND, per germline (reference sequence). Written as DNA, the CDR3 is TGTGCCAGTAGTATAGGGACGGGGGGCCAAGAGACCCAGTACTTC. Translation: CASSIGTGGQETQYF.

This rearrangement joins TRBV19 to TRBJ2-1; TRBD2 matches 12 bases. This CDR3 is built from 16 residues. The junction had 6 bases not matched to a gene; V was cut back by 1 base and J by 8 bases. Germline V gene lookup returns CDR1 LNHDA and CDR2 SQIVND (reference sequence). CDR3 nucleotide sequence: TGTGCCAGTAGTATAGGGACTAGCGGGATAGGAGATGAGCAGTTCTTC. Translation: CASSIGTSGIGDEQFF.

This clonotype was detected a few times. The DNA of the CDR3 is TGTGCCAGCAGCAGGGGACAGGGGGGGATGAACTATGGCTACACCTTC. As protein: CASSRGQGGMNYGYTF. The chain has TRBV3-1 and TRBJ1-2; 11 bases align to TRBD1. Germline CDR1 LGHDT, CDR2 YNNKEL (reference sequence). The CDR3 has 16 residues. V dropped 5 bases and J dropped 2; count of bases not matched to a gene: 7.

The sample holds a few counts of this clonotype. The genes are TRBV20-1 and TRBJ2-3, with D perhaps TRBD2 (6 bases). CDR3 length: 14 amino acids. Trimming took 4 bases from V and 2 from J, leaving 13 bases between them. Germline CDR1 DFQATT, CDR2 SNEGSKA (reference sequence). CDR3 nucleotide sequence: TGCAGTGCTACAGGCGGGACTGCCACAGATACGCAGTATTTT. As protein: CSATGGTATDTQYF.

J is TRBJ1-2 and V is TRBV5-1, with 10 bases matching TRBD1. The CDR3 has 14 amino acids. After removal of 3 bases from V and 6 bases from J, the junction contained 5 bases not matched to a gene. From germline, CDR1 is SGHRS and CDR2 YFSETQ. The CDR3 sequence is CASSSGQGRNGYTF. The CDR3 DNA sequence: TGCGCCAGCAGCTCGGGACAGGGGAGGAATGGCTACACCTTC. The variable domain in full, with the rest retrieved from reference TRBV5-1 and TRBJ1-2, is KAGVTQTPRYLIKTRGQQVTLSCSPISGHRSVSWYQQTPGQGLQFLFEYFSETQRNKGNFPGRFSGRQFSNSRSEMNVSTLELGDSALYLCASSSGQGRNGYTFGSGTRLTVV.

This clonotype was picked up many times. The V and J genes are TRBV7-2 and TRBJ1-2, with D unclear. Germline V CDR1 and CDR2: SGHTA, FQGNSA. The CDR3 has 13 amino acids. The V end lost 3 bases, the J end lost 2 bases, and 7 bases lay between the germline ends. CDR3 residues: CASSFDGNYGYTF. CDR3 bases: TGTGCCAGCAGCTTCGACGGAAACTATGGCTACACCTTC.

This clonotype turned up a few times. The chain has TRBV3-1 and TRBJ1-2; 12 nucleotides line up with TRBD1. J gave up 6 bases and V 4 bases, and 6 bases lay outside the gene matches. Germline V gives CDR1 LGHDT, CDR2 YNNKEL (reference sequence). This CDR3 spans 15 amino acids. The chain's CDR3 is CASSPTGTGGHGYTF. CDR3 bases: TGTGCCAGCAGCCCTACCGGGACAGGGGGCCATGGCTACACCTTC.

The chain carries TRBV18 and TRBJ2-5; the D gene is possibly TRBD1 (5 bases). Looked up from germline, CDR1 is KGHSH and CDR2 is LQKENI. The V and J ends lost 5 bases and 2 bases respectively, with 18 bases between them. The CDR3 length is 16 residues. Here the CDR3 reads CASSTYDRITQETQYF. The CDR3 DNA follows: TGTGCCAGCTCAACCTACGACAGAATCACTCAAGAGACCCAGTACTTC.

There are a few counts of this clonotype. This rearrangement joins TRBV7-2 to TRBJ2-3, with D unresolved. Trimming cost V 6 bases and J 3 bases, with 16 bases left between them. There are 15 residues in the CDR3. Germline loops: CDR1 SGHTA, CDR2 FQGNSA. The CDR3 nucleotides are TGTGCCAGCAGAGAGGACCTGCTATCAACAGATACGCAGTATTTT. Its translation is CASREDLLSTDTQYF.

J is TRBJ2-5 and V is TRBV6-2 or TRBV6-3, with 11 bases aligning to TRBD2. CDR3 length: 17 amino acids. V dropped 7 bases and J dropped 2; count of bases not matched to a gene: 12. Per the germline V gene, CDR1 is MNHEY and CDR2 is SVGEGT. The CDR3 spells CASTRLAGPPYQETQYF. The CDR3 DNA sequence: TGTGCCAGCACCCGACTAGCGGGGCCTCCCTATCAAGAGACCCAGTACTTC.

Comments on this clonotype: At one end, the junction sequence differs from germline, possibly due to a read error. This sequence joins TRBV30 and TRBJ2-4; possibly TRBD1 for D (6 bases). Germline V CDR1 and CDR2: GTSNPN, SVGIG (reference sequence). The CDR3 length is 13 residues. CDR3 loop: CAWSVRARDIQYF. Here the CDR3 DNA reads TGTGCCTGGAGTGTAAGGGCTAGGGACATCCAGTACTTC. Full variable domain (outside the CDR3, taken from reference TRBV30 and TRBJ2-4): SQTIHQWPATLVQPVGSPLSLECTVEGTSNPNLYWYRQAAGRGLQLLFYSVGIGQISSEVPQNLSASRPQDRQFILSSKKLLLSDSGFYLCAWSVRARDIQYFGAGTRLSVL.

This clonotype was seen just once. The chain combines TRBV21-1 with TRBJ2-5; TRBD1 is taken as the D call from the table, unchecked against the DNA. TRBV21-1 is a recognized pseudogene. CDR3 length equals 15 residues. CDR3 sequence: CASSKGATGLETQYF. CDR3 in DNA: TGTGCCAGCAGCAAAGGAGCCACAGGGTTAGAGACCCAGTACTTC.

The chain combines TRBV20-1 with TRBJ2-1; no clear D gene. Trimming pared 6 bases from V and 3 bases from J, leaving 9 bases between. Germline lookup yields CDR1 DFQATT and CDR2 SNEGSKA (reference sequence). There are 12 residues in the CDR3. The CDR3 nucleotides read TGCAGTGCCACCGCTAGCTACAATGAGCAGTTCTTC. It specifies CSATASYNEQFF.

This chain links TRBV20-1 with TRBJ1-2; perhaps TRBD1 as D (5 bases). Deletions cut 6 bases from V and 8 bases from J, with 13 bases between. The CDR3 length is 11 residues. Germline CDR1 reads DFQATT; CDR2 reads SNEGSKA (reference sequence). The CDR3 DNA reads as TGCAGTGCGTTGAGCCGGGGCGGCTACACCTTC. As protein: CSALSRGGYTF.

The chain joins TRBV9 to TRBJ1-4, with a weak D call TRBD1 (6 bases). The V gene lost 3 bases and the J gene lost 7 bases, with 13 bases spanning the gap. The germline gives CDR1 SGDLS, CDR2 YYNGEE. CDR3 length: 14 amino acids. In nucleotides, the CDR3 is TGTGCCAGCAGCGAGGGGGTCATTGGTGAAAAACTGTTTTTT. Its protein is CASSEGVIGEKLFF.

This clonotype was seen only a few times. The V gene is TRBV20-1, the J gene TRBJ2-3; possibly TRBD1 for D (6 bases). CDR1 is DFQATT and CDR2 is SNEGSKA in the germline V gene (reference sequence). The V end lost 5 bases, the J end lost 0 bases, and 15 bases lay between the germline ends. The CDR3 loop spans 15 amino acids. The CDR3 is CSAPVPGASTDTQYF. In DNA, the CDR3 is TGCAGTGCTCCAGTCCCAGGGGCAAGCACAGATACGCAGTATTTT.